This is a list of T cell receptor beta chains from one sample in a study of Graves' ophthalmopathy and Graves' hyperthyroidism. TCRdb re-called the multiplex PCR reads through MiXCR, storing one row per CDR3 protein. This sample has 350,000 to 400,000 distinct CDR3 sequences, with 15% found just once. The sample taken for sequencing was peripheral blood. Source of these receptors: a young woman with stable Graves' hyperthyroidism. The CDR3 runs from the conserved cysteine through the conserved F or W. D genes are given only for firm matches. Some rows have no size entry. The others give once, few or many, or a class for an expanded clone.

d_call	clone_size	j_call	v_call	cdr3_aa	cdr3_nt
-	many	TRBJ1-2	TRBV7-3	CASSLVGPPSNYGYTF	TGTGCCAGCAGCTTAGTTGGTCCACCCTCAAACTATGGCTACACCTTC
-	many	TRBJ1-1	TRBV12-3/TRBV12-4	CASSLAVSTSPEAFF	TGTGCCAGCAGTTTGGCGGTCTCGACATCGCCTGAAGCTTTCTTT
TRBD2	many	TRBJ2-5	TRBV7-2	CASSVGLAGGQETQYF	TGTGCCAGCAGCGTCGGACTAGCGGGGGGCCAAGAGACCCAGTACTTC
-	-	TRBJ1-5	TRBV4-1	CASSQEGAASNQPQHF	TGCGCCAGCAGCCAAGAAGGGGCAGCTAGCAATCAGCCCCAGCATTTT
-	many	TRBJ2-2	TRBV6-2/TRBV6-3	CASMTGVTGELFF	TGTGCCAGCATGACAGGAGTCACCGGGGAGCTGTTTTTT
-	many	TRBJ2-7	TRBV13	CASSLGSGGNEQYF	TGTGCCAGCAGCTTAGGATCTGGGGGGAACGAGCAGTACTTC
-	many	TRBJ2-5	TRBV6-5	CASSYWTASQETQYF	TGTGCCAGCAGTTACTGGACGGCTTCCCAAGAGACCCAGTACTTC
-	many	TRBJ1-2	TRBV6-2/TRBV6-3	CASSLHGTGNGYTF	TGTGCCAGCAGTCTACACGGGACGGGAAATGGCTACACCTTC
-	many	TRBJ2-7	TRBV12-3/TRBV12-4	CASSFPGFEGPYEQYF	TGTGCCAGCAGTTTCCCCGGTTTCGAGGGTCCGTACGAGCAGTACTTC
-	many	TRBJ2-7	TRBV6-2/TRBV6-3	CASSYSRTASLYEQYF	TGTGCCAGCAGTTACTCGCGGACAGCCTCCCTCTACGAGCAGTACTTC
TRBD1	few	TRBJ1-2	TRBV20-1	CSARRGTGRYGYTF	TGCAGTGCTAGACGCGGGACAGGACGATATGGCTACACCTTC
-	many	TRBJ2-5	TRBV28	CASNQGPETQYF	TGTGCCAGCAACCAAGGGCCAGAGACCCAGTACTTC
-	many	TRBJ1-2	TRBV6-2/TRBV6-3	CASSHGQFGYTF	TGTGCCAGCAGCCACGGACAGTTTGGCTACACCTTC
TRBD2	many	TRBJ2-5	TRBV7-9	CASSPGLAMETQYF	TGTGCCAGCAGCCCGGGACTAGCGATGGAGACCCAGTACTTC
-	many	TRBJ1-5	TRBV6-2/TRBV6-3	CASREDRSQPQHF	TGTGCCAGCAGGGAGGACCGAAGTCAGCCCCAGCATTTT
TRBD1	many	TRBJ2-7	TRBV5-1	CASSLGTGAAYEQYF	TGCGCCAGCAGCTTAGGGACAGGGGCGGCCTACGAGCAGTACTTC
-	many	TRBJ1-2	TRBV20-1	CSALARLGPAWGYTF	TGCAGTGCCCTAGCACGTCTGGGACCCGCCTGGGGCTACACCTTC
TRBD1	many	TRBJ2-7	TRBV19	CASSTQLLDRGLYEQYF	TGTGCCAGTAGTACACAACTATTGGACAGGGGGCTCTACGAGCAGTACTTC
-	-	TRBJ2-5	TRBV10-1	CASSESLETQYF	TGCGCCAGCAGTGAGTCCCTAGAGACCCAGTACTTC
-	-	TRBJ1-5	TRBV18	CASSPNGGQPQHF	TGTGCCAGCTCACCAAATGGGGGGCAGCCCCAGCATTTT
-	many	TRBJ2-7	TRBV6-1	CASRRTETSYEQYF	TGTGCCAGCAGAAGGACAGAGACATCCTACGAGCAGTACTTC
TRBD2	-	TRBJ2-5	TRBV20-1	CSARLGLAGSSGETQYF	TGCAGTGCTAGACTGGGACTAGCGGGGTCGTCAGGGGAGACCCAGTACTTC
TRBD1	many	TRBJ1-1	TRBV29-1	CSVEARGLNTEAFF	TGCAGCGTTGAGGCCAGGGGGCTCAACACTGAAGCTTTCTTT
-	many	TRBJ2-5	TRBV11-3	CASSFKLGQSQETQCF	TGTGCCAGCAGCTTTAAACTGGGACAAAGCCAAGAGACCCAGTGCTTC
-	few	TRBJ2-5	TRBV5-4	CASSLPGEETQYF	TGTGCCAGCAGCTTGCCTGGGGAAGAGACCCAGTACTTC
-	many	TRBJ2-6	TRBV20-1	CSAPSGANVLTF	TGCAGTGCCCCCTCTGGGGCCAACGTCCTGACTTTC
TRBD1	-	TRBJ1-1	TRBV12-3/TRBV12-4	CASSLVRQGLLMNTEAFF	TGTGCCAGCAGTTTAGTCCGACAGGGACTCCTCATGAACACTGAAGCTTTCTTT
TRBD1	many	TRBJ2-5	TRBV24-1	CATSDLGQGLPETQYF	TGTGCCACCAGTGACCTCGGACAGGGCCTCCCAGAGACCCAGTACTTC
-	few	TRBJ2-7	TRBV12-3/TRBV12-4	CASSFSEGACEQYF	TGTGCCAGCAGTTTTAGCGAGGGCGCCTGCGAGCAGTACTTC
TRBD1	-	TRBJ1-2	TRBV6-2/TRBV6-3	CASSATGLVYGYTF	TGTGCCAGCAGCGCGACAGGGCTGGTCTATGGCTACACCTTC
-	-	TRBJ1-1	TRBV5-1	CASSVSGDTEAFF	TGCGCCAGCAGCGTCAGTGGGGACACTGAAGCTTTCTTT
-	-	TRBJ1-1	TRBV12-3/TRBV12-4	CASSPGDTVAGDAFF	TGTGCCAGCAGCCCGGGGGACACGGTGGCGGGTGATGCTTTCTTT
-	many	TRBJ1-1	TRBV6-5	CASSYGGSEASF	TGTGCCAGCAGTTACGGCGGGAGTGAAGCTTCCTTT
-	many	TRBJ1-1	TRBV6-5	CASSLGRLNTEASF	TGTGCCAGCAGTTTGGGACGCCTGAACACTGAAGCTTCCTTT
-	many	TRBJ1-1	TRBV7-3	CASSLWTIMNTEAFF	TGTGCCAGCAGCCTATGGACAATCATGAACACTGAAGCTTTCTTT
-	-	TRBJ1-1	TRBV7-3	CASSFDKTGDEAFF	TGTGCCAGCAGCTTCGATAAGACAGGAGATGAAGCTTTCTTT
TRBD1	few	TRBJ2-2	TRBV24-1	CATSDLTGAATGELFF	TGTGCCACCAGTGATTTGACAGGGGCGGCCACCGGGGAGCTGTTTTTT
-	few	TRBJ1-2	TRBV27	CASRPYSGAGGYTF	TGTGCCAGCCGCCCCTACTCCGGGGCGGGTGGCTACACCTTC
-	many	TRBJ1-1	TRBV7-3	CASSLTLGSEAFF	TGTGCCAGCAGCTTAACGCTGGGGAGTGAAGCTTTCTTT
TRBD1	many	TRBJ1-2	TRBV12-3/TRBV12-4	CASSRGTVYGYTF	TGTGCCAGCAGTCGTGGGACAGTCTATGGCTACACCTTC
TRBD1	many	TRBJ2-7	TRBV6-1	CASREQGRVYEQYF	TGTGCCAGCAGAGAACAGGGGCGGGTCTACGAGCAGTACTTC
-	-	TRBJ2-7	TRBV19	CASSPGSIYEQYF	TGTGCCAGTAGTCCAGGATCCATCTACGAGCAGTACTTC
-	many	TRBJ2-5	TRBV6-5	CASSPPSRPQYF	TGTGCCAGCAGTCCACCGAGTAGGCCCCAGTACTTC
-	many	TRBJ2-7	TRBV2	CASSGDRSSYEQYF	TGTGCCAGCAGTGGTGATAGGAGCTCCTACGAGCAGTACTTC
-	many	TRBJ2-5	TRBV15	CATSRDQETQYF	TGTGCCACCAGTCGAGACCAAGAGACCCAGTACTTC
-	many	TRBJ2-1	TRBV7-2	CASSLEYRAYNEQFF	TGTGCCAGCAGCTTAGAGTACAGGGCCTACAATGAGCAGTTCTTC
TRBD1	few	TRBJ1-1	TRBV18	CASSGTGHTEAFF	TGTGCCAGCTCAGGGACAGGCCACACTGAAGCTTTCTTT
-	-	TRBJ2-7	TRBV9	CASSVDGAGGKTYEQYF	TGTGCCAGCAGCGTAGACGGTGCTGGGGGGAAGACCTACGAGCAGTACTTC
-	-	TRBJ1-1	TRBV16	CASSLLLGVGAEAFF	TGTGCCAGCAGCCTATTATTAGGAGTGGGGGCTGAAGCTTTCTTT